The clone carrying this T cell receptor (beta chain) showed up just a few times. Its antigen is still unknown. These data originate in a study of early T cells in non-severe SARS-CoV-2 infection. Across the study: Unsorted whole-blood RNA was sequenced in bulk, leaving chains unpaired. Whole-study results and caveats: Private and CD4 specificities were missed by VDJdb matching, skewed to anti-spike CD8.

Between the trimmed V and J ends, which lost 3 bases and 2 bases, there was a span of 13 bases. Germline CDR1 MDHEN, CDR2 SYDVKM. The CDR3 totals 15 residues. Separate cDNA molecules each had unique molecular identifiers attached to them. Each CDR3 protein is one row after TCRdb ran MiXCR on the 5' RACE reads. The sample holds about 36,000 distinct CDR3 sequences, approximately 9.9% seen once. The sequence derives from an adult who was a healthcare worker with PCR-confirmed SARS-CoV-2 infection or an uninfected control (not recorded which). The chain uses TRBV28 and TRBJ2-5; D is possibly TRBD1 (6 bases). Material: whole blood. The CDR3 DNA follows: TGTGCCAGCAGTTTCCCAGGGGCTACTCAAGAGACCCAGTACTTC. It yields the protein CASSFPGATQETQYF.